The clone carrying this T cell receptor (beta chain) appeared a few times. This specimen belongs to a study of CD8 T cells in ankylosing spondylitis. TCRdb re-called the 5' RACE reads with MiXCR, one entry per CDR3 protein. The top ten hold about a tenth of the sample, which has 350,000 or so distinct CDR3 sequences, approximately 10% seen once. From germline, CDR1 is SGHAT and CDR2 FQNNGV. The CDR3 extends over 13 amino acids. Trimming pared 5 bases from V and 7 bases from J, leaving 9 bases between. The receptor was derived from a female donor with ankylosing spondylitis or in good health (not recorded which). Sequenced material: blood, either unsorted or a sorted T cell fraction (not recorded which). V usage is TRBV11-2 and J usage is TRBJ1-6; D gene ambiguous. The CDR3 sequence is CASSPELNSPLHF. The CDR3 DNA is TGTGCCAGCAGCCCCGAATTAAATTCACCCCTCCACTTT.